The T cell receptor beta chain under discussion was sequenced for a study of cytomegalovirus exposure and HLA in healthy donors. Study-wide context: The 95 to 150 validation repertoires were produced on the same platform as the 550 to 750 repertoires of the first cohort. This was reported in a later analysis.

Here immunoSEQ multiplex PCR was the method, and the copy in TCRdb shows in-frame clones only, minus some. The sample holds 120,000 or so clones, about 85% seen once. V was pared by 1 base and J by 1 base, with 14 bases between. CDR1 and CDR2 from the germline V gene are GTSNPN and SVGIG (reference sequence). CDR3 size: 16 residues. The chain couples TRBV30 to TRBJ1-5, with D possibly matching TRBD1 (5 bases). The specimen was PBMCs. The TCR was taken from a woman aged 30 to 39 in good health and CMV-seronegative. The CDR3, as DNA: TGTGCCTGGAGTGGCCGATGGGGGGGGAGCAATCAGCCCCAGCATTTT. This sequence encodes CAWSGRWGGSNQPQHF. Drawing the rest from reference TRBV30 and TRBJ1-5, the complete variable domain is SQTIHQWPATLVQPVGSPLSLECTVEGTSNPNLYWYRQAAGRGLQLLFYSVGIGQISSEVPQNLSASRPQDRQFILSSKKLLLSDSGFYLCAWSGRWGGSNQPQHFGDGTRLSIL.